These T cell receptor beta chains were read from a single sample in a study of blood T cell repertoires in COVID-19. TCRdb's copy holds only in-frame clones and misses some; the assay was immunoSEQ multiplex PCR. The repertoire holds over 90,000 clones, 81% seen once, with approximately 4.6% in the top ten. Sequencing input: peripheral blood. The origin of the receptors is an elderly man with COVID-19, enrolled during active disease. CDR3s include the opening cysteine and the closing phenylalanine or tryptophan. The D gene is left open where the match is weak. Only some rows state a clone size, as once, few, many or a class for expanded clones.

CDR3	DNA	V	D	size	J
CASTGGRNQPQHF	TGTGCCAGCACGGGGGGGCGCAATCAGCCCCAGCATTTT	TRBV6-5	.	.	TRBJ1-5
CASSLGLAARSYGETQYF	TGTGCCAGCAGTTTGGGACTAGCGGCCAGATCATATGGAGAGACCCAGTACTTC	TRBV28	TRBD2	.	TRBJ2-5
CASSFSTGRFYGYTF	TGCGCCAGCAGCTTCAGTACAGGAAGATTCTATGGCTACACCTTC	TRBV5-1	.	.	TRBJ1-2
CASSAWGTSGFDEQYF	TGTGCCAGCAGTGCATGGGGGACTAGCGGCTTCGACGAGCAGTACTTC	TRBV6-2/TRBV6-3	TRBD2	.	TRBJ2-7
CASSQTTGDYGYTF	TGCGCCAGCAGCCAAACCACAGGGGACTATGGCTACACCTTC	TRBV4-1	TRBD1	once	TRBJ1-2
CASSNSYEQYF	TGTGCCAGCAGCAACTCCTACGAGCAGTACTTC	TRBV28	.	.	TRBJ2-7
CASSPGAAVNTEAFF	TGTGCCAGCAGTCCAGGGGCGGCCGTGAACACTGAAGCTTTCTTT	TRBV5-6	.	.	TRBJ1-1
CASSYPSGEGYGYTF	TGTGCCAGCAGTTACCCCTCAGGGGAAGGGTATGGCTACACCTTC	TRBV6-5	.	.	TRBJ1-2
CSVRVSYEQYF	TGCAGCGTTCGGGTCTCCTACGAGCAGTACTTC	TRBV29-1	.	medium-sized	TRBJ2-7
CASSGRTGLDEQFF	TGCGCCAGCAGCGGTCGGACAGGACTTGATGAGCAGTTCTTC	TRBV5-1	TRBD1	.	TRBJ2-1